These 3 T cell receptor beta chains were all obtained from the same sample, sequenced in a study of tumor-infiltrating lymphocytes in localized non-small cell lung cancer. TCRdb's table, derived via immunoSEQ multiplex PCR, lists solely in-frame clones and lacks some. This table holds tens of thousands of clones, 75% to 90% found once. Sequenced material: lung tumor tissue. Receptors originate from a human donor with non-small cell lung cancer.

CDR3 in amino acids: CASSILAGGPGELFF. The CDR3 coding sequence is TGTGCCAGTAGTATTCTCGCGGGGGGGCCCGGGGAGCTGTTTTTT. The rearrangement uses TRBV19 and TRBJ2-2; 9 nucleotides align to TRBD2. V trimming: 3 bases; J trimming: 6 bases; junction bases outside the gene matches: 5. Germline CDR1 is LNHDA and CDR2 is SQIVND (reference sequence). This CDR3 has 15 amino acids.

The J gene is TRBJ1-1, the V gene TRBV19; D is ambiguous. Germline V CDR1 and CDR2: LNHDA, SQIVND (reference sequence). The V end lost 3 bases, the J end lost 6 bases, and 11 bases lay between the germline ends. This CDR3 contains 13 residues. The CDR3 is CASSIYRTSEAFF. CDR3 coding DNA: TGTGCCAGTAGTATCTACCGGACCTCTGAAGCTTTCTTT.

By frequency in the sample, this clone is medium-sized. The chain links TRBV5-8 to TRBJ1-6; D is unclear. V was cut by 4 bases and J by 5 bases, with 7 bases left in between. CDR1 SGHTS and CDR2 YDEGEE come from the germline V gene. The CDR3 loop spans 13 amino acids. The CDR3 loop is CASSPGNNSPLHF. The DNA of the CDR3 is TGTGCCAGCAGCCCGGGGAATAATTCACCCCTCCACTTT.